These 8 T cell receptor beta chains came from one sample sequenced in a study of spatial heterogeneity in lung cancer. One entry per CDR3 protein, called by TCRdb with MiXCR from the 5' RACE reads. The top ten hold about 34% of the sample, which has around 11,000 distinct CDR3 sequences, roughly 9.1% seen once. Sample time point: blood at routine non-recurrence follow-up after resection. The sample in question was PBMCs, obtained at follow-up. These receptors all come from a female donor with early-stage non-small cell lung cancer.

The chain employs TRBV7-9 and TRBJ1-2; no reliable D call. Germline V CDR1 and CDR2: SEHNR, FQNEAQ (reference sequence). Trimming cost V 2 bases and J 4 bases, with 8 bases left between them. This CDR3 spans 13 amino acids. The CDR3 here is CASSLWRTYGYTF. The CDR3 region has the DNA TGTGCCAGCAGCTTATGGCGGACCTATGGCTACACCTTC.

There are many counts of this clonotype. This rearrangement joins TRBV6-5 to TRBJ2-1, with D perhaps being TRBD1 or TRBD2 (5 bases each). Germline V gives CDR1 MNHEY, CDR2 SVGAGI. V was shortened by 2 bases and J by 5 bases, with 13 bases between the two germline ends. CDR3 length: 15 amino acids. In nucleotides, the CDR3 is TGTGCCAGCAGTTACCCGGGACGCTTAGACAATGAGCAGTTCTTC. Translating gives CASSYPGRLDNEQFF.

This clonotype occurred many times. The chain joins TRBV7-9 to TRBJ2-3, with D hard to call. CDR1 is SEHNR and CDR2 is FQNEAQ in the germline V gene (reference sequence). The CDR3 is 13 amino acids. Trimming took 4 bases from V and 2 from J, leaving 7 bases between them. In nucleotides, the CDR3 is TGTGCCAGCAGCTCCTGGACCACAGATACGCAGTATTTT. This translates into CASSSWTTDTQYF.

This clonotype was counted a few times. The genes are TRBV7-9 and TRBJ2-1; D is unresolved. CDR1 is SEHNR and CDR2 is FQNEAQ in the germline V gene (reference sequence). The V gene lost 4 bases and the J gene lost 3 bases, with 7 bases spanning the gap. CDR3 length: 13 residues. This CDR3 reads CASSSRNYNEQFF. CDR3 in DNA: TGTGCCAGCAGCTCCAGGAACTACAATGAGCAGTTCTTC.

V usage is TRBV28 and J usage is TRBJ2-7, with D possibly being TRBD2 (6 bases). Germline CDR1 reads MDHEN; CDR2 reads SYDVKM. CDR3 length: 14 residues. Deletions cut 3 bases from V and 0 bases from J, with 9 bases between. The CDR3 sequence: CASSLFGGSYEQYF. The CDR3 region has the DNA TGTGCCAGCAGTTTGTTCGGGGGCTCCTACGAGCAGTACTTC.

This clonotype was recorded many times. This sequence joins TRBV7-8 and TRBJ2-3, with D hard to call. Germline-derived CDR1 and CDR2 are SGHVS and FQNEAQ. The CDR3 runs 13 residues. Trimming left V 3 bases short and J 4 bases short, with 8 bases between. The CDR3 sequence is CASSFVGADTQYF. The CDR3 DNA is TGTGCCAGCAGCTTCGTGGGCGCAGATACGCAGTATTTT.

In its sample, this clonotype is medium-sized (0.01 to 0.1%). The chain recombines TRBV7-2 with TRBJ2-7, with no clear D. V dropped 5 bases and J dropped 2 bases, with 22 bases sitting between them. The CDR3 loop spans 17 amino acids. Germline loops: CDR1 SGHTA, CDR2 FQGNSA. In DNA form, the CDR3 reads TGTGCCAGCAGCCCCCGCCAAGTGGCAGATCACCCCTACGAGCAGTACTTC. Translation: CASSPRQVADHPYEQYF.

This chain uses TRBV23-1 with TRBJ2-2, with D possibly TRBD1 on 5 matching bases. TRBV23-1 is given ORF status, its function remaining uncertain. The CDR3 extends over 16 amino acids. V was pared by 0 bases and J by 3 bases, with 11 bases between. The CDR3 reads CASSQSTQDDTGELFF. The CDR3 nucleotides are TGCGCCAGCAGTCAATCTACACAGGACGACACCGGGGAGCTGTTTTTT.